Listed below are T cell receptor beta chains from one sample, sequenced in a study of T cells after yellow fever vaccination. TCRdb re-derived calls from the 5' RACE reads in MiXCR, one entry per CDR3 protein. Of some 500,000 distinct CDR3 sequences listed, less than 15% are singletons. The sample consisted of PBMCs, taken on the day of the yellow fever booster vaccination. The origin of the receptors is a man aged 30-40 years who received the YFV17D yellow fever vaccine. CDR3s include the opening cysteine and the closing phenylalanine or tryptophan. D genes are given only for firm matches. Clone size is shown for a subset of rows, as once, few, many or a class of expanded clone.

D gene: NA; V gene: TRBV12-3/TRBV12-4; clone size: few; J gene: TRBJ2-3; CDR3 protein: CASGPGQSTDTQYF; CDR3 DNA: TGTGCCAGTGGACCTGGTCAATCCACAGATACGCAGTATTTT
D gene: TRBD2; V gene: TRBV15; clone size: many; J gene: TRBJ2-1; CDR3 protein: CATASSGGSYNEQFF; CDR3 DNA: TGTGCCACCGCCAGCTCGGGGGGCTCCTACAATGAGCAGTTCTTC
D gene: NA; V gene: TRBV2; clone size: NA; J gene: TRBJ2-5; CDR3 protein: CASSAELLETQYF; CDR3 DNA: TGTGCCAGCAGTGCGGAGCTCCTAGAGACCCAGTACTTC
D gene: TRBD2; V gene: TRBV25-1; clone size: NA; J gene: TRBJ2-7; CDR3 protein: CASSEWTSGTYEQYF; CDR3 DNA: TGTGCCAGCAGTGAATGGACTAGCGGGACCTACGAGCAGTACTTC
D gene: NA; V gene: TRBV11-2; clone size: few; J gene: TRBJ2-6; CDR3 protein: CASSQTRESGANVLTF; CDR3 DNA: TGTGCCAGCAGCCAGACGAGGGAATCTGGGGCCAACGTCCTGACTTTC
D gene: NA; V gene: TRBV20-1; clone size: NA; J gene: TRBJ2-7; CDR3 protein: CSARGSTYEQYF; CDR3 DNA: TGCAGTGCTCGGGGGTCAACCTACGAGCAGTACTTC
D gene: TRBD2; V gene: TRBV5-6; clone size: NA; J gene: TRBJ2-5; CDR3 protein: CASSLTSGLEETQYF; CDR3 DNA: TGTGCCAGCAGCTTGACTAGCGGCCTGGAAGAGACCCAGTACTTC
D gene: NA; V gene: TRBV12-3/TRBV12-4; clone size: NA; J gene: TRBJ1-2; CDR3 protein: CASSYEFHYGYTF; CDR3 DNA: TGTGCCAGCAGTTACGAGTTCCACTATGGCTACACCTTC
D gene: TRBD2; V gene: TRBV29-1; clone size: few; J gene: TRBJ2-2; CDR3 protein: CSVGPGLAGVTGELFF; CDR3 DNA: TGCAGCGTTGGTCCGGGACTAGCGGGAGTCACCGGGGAGCTGTTTTTT
D gene: NA; V gene: TRBV11-1; clone size: few; J gene: TRBJ1-6; CDR3 protein: CASSLGRGTSPLHF; CDR3 DNA: TGTGCCAGCAGCTTGGGGCGGGGCACTTCACCCCTCCACTTT
D gene: TRBD2; V gene: TRBV9; clone size: few; J gene: TRBJ2-7; CDR3 protein: CASSQAGKTYEQYF; CDR3 DNA: TGTGCCAGCAGCCAAGCGGGGAAGACTTACGAGCAGTACTTC
D gene: TRBD2; V gene: TRBV5-1; clone size: NA; J gene: TRBJ2-1; CDR3 protein: CASNGLAGVNEQFF; CDR3 DNA: TGCGCCAGCAACGGACTAGCGGGAGTCAATGAGCAGTTCTTC
D gene: NA; V gene: TRBV7-9; clone size: NA; J gene: TRBJ2-4; CDR3 protein: CASSDLRGVVMNIQYF; CDR3 DNA: TGTGCCAGCAGCGACCTACGAGGGGTGGTAATGAACATTCAGTACTTC
D gene: NA; V gene: TRBV7-6; clone size: few; J gene: TRBJ2-5; CDR3 protein: CASAKGRVGTQYF; CDR3 DNA: TGTGCCAGCGCAAAGGGCAGGGTAGGGACCCAGTACTTC
D gene: NA; V gene: TRBV7-9; clone size: NA; J gene: TRBJ2-7; CDR3 protein: CASSLAPQRSYEQYF; CDR3 DNA: TGTGCCAGCAGCTTAGCTCCACAGCGCTCCTACGAGCAGTACTTC
D gene: TRBD2; V gene: TRBV5-1; clone size: few; J gene: TRBJ2-1; CDR3 protein: CASSFIAGASYNEQFF; CDR3 DNA: TGCGCCAGCAGCTTTATAGCGGGAGCTTCCTACAATGAGCAGTTCTTC
D gene: TRBD1; V gene: TRBV18; clone size: NA; J gene: TRBJ1-1; CDR3 protein: CASSPPGQGGDAFF; CDR3 DNA: TGTGCCAGCTCACCTCCGGGACAGGGCGGCGACGCTTTCTTT
D gene: TRBD1; V gene: TRBV20-1; clone size: few; J gene: TRBJ1-2; CDR3 protein: CSASSGGGYGYTF; CDR3 DNA: TGCAGTGCTAGTTCAGGGGGCGGCTATGGCTACACCTTC
D gene: TRBD2; V gene: TRBV28; clone size: NA; J gene: TRBJ2-7; CDR3 protein: CASRLGLAGGNEQYF; CDR3 DNA: TGTGCCAGCAGATTAGGGCTAGCGGGAGGAAACGAGCAGTACTTC
D gene: TRBD1; V gene: TRBV6-2/TRBV6-3; clone size: few; J gene: TRBJ2-1; CDR3 protein: CASSRPGQGYNEQFF; CDR3 DNA: TGTGCCAGCAGTCGCCCGGGACAGGGGTACAATGAGCAGTTCTTC
D gene: NA; V gene: TRBV29-1; clone size: NA; J gene: TRBJ2-1; CDR3 protein: CSAGGQGPYNEQFF; CDR3 DNA: TGCAGCGCCGGCGGTCAGGGACCCTACAATGAGCAGTTCTTC
D gene: NA; V gene: TRBV13; clone size: NA; J gene: TRBJ2-5; CDR3 protein: CASRTGAGGYQETQYF; CDR3 DNA: TGTGCCAGCCGTACCGGGGCGGGCGGATACCAAGAGACCCAGTACTTC
D gene: TRBD1; V gene: TRBV3-1; clone size: few; J gene: TRBJ1-1; CDR3 protein: CASSQAQGASEAFF; CDR3 DNA: TGTGCCAGCAGCCAAGCACAGGGGGCATCTGAAGCTTTCTTT
D gene: NA; V gene: TRBV4-2; clone size: few; J gene: TRBJ2-7; CDR3 protein: CASSARSGTPAHEQYF; CDR3 DNA: TGTGCCAGCAGCGCCCGCTCCGGGACCCCAGCCCACGAGCAGTACTTC
D gene: NA; V gene: TRBV20-1; clone size: NA; J gene: TRBJ1-2; CDR3 protein: CSAPQAYGYTF; CDR3 DNA: TGCAGTGCCCCCCAGGCCTATGGCTACACCTTC
D gene: NA; V gene: TRBV28; clone size: NA; J gene: TRBJ1-2; CDR3 protein: CASRPIIRSEHYGYTF; CDR3 DNA: TGTGCCAGCAGGCCCATTATCAGGTCTGAGCACTATGGCTACACCTTC
D gene: NA; V gene: TRBV6-1; clone size: NA; J gene: TRBJ2-3; CDR3 protein: CAAAATRRGTDTQYF; CDR3 DNA: TGTGCCGCCGCAGCAACCCGGCGGGGCACAGATACGCAGTATTTT
D gene: NA; V gene: TRBV5-1; clone size: NA; J gene: TRBJ2-7; CDR3 protein: CASSLSRFQGEQYF; CDR3 DNA: TGCGCCAGCAGCTTGAGCAGATTTCAGGGCGAGCAGTACTTC
D gene: NA; V gene: TRBV10-2; clone size: NA; J gene: TRBJ1-2; CDR3 protein: CASSDEQGRVYGYTF; CDR3 DNA: TGCGCCAGCAGTGATGAACAGGGTAGAGTCTATGGCTACACCTTC
D gene: NA; V gene: TRBV4-3; clone size: few; J gene: TRBJ1-6; CDR3 protein: CASSQSLPGQNSPLHF; CDR3 DNA: TGCGCCAGCAGCCAATCTCTACCCGGACAGAATTCACCCCTCCACTTT
D gene: NA; V gene: TRBV28; clone size: few; J gene: TRBJ2-4; CDR3 protein: CASSSQTLRYIQYF; CDR3 DNA: TGTGCCAGCAGTTCTCAAACTCTGCGGTACATTCAGTACTTC
D gene: NA; V gene: TRBV6-2/TRBV6-3; clone size: NA; J gene: TRBJ2-7; CDR3 protein: CASSYTPGVGHF; CDR3 DNA: TGTGCCAGCAGTTACACCCCGGGAGTCGGGCACTTC
D gene: TRBD2; V gene: TRBV13; clone size: few; J gene: TRBJ2-2; CDR3 protein: CASSSLSGRNTGELFF; CDR3 DNA: TGTGCCAGCAGCTCCCTTAGCGGGAGAAACACCGGGGAGCTGTTTTTT
D gene: NA; V gene: TRBV27; clone size: NA; J gene: TRBJ1-1; CDR3 protein: CASSLRGGATEAFF; CDR3 DNA: TGTGCCAGCAGTCTCCGGGGAGGGGCCACTGAAGCTTTCTTT
D gene: TRBD1; V gene: TRBV5-1; clone size: few; J gene: TRBJ2-5; CDR3 protein: CASSLARGLGETQYF; CDR3 DNA: TGCGCCAGCAGCTTGGCCAGGGGGCTAGGGGAGACCCAGTACTTC
D gene: TRBD2; V gene: TRBV7-2; clone size: few; J gene: TRBJ2-1; CDR3 protein: CASSSRGGSNYNEQFF; CDR3 DNA: TGTGCCAGCAGCTCGAGAGGCGGGAGTAACTACAATGAGCAGTTCTTC
D gene: TRBD1; V gene: TRBV7-9; clone size: few; J gene: TRBJ2-1; CDR3 protein: CASTGDRGYNEQFF; CDR3 DNA: TGTGCCAGCACCGGGGACAGGGGCTACAATGAGCAGTTCTTC